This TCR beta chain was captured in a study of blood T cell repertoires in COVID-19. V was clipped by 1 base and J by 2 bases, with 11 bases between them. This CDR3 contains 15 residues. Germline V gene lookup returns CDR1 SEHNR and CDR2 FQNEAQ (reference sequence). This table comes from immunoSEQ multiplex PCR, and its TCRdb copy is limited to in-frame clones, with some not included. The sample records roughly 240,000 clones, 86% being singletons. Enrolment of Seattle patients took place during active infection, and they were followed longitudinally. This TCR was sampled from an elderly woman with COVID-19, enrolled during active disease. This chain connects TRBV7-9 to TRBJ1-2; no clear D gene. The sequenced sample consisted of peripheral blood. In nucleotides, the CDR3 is TGTGCCAGCAGCTTAGAACCGGCGGGGAACTATGGCTACACCTTC. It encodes CASSLEPAGNYGYTF.